A selection of T cell receptor beta chains follows, all from one sample in a study of HIV-infected children after antiretroviral therapy interruption. TCRdb re-derived calls from the 3' RACE reads in MiXCR, one entry per CDR3 protein. Of over 35,000 distinct CDR3 sequences in the sample, over 6% are singletons; the top ten hold approximately 0.9%. Source: CD45RA+ CD4+ T cells from PBMCs, pooled from several time points, taken from a donor given antiretroviral therapy, either interrupted or continuous. The origin of the receptors is a pool of human donors with HIV. Each CDR3 is given with its conserved first and last residue.

>TRBV18|TRBJ1-1
CASSPSMMLGATEAFF
>TRBV20-1|TRBJ1-1
CSARGQKAFF
>TRBV3-1|TRBJ2-7
CASSQVSGREQYF
>TRBV6-6|TRBJ2-7
CASSPPPQGLEQYF
>TRBV28|TRBJ2-4
CASISRHSQNTLYF
>TRBV4-1|TRBJ1-1
CASSQDGRGFGTEAFF
>TRBV5-1|TRBJ2-5
CASARKDAQETQYF
>TRBV10-3|TRBJ2-7
CAISETSGGGYEQYF
>TRBV6-5|TRBJ1-1
CASSYERDRLPIF
>TRBV5-1|TRBJ1-1
CASSYQGPDTEAFF
>TRBV18|TRBJ2-6
CASSPPGGPFSGANVLTF
>TRBV5-6|TRBJ1-2
CASSLRTGSGGYTF
>TRBV2|TRBJ1-2
CASSVRPYGYTF
>TRBV24-1|TRBJ2-7
CATSDAGASSDEQYF
>TRBV5-6|TRBJ2-7
CASSIQGWTGEYEQYF
>TRBV2|TRBJ2-7
CASSDRAAVSYEQYF
>TRBV12-3/TRBV12-4|TRBJ1-1
CASSRGAGATEAFF
>TRBV3-1|TRBJ2-1
CASSQELTRQFF
>TRBV6-6|TRBJ1-5
CASSYSDNQPQHF
>TRBV27|TRBJ2-6
CASRNGFSGANVLTF